This TCR beta chain was recorded in a study of T-cell reconstitution after alpha-beta-depleted transplantation in children. This clonotype has just a few counts. TCRbeta library preparation incorporated unique molecular identifiers. TCRdb reprocessed the PCR reads with MiXCR, giving one entry per CDR3 protein. The sample yields 500,000 to 650,000 distinct CDR3 sequences, roughly 13% seen once. The junction had 7 bases not matched to a gene; V was cut back by 5 bases and J by 0 bases. The length of the CDR3 is 17 residues. Germline V gives CDR1 MDHEN, CDR2 SYDVKM. The receptor's source is a male patient younger than 18 who had a stem cell transplant for acute myeloid leukemia, so the T cells may come from the graft donor. Sequencing used PBMCs, mostly from graft donor cells, obtained 360 days after TCRalphabeta/CD19-depleted stem cell transplant. This chain joins TRBV28 and TRBJ2-3, with 11 bases fitting TRBD2. This CDR3 reads CASSISGRAPSTDTQYF. The CDR3 DNA is TGTGCCAGCAGTATTAGCGGGAGGGCCCCTAGCACAGATACGCAGTATTTT. The entire variable domain, with the rest obtained from reference TRBV28 and TRBJ2-3, is as follows: DVKVTQSSRYLVKRTGEKVFLECVQDMDHENMFWYRQDPGLGLRLIYFSYDVKMKEKGDIPEGYSVSREKKERFSLILESASTNQTSMYLCASSISGRAPSTDTQYFGPGTRLTVL.